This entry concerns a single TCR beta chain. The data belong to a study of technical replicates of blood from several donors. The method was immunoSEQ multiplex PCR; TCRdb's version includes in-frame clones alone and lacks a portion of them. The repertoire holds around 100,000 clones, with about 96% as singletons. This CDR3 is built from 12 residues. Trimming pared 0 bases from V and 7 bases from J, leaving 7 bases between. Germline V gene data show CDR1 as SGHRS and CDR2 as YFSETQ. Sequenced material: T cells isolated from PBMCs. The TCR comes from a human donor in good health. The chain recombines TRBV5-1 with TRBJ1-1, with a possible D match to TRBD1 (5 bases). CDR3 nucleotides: TGCGCCAGCAGCTTGGAAACAGGTGAAGCTTTCTTT. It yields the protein CASSLETGEAFF.